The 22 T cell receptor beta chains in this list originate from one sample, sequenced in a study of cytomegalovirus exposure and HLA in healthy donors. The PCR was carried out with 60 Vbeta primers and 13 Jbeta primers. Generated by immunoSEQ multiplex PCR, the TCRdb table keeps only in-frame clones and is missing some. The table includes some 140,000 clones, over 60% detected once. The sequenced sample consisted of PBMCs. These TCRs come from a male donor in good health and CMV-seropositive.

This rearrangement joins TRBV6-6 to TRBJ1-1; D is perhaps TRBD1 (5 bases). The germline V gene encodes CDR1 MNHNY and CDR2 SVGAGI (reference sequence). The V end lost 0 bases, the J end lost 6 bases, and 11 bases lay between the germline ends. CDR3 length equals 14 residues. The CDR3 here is CASSYSWWGPEAFF. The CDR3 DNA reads TGTGCCAGCAGTTACTCATGGTGGGGCCCTGAAGCTTTCTTT.

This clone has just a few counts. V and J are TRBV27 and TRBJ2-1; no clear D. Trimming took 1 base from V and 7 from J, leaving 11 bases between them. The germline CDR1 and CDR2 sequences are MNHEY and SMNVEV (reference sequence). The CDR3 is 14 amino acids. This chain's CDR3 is CASSLYPLGNEQFF. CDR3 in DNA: TGTGCCAGCAGTTTATACCCCCTCGGGAATGAGCAGTTCTTC.

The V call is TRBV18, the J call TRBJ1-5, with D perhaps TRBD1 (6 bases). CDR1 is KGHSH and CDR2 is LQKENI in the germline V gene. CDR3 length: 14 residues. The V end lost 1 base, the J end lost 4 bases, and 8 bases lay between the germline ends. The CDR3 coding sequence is TGTGCCAGCTCACCACGGACAGAGAATCAGCCCCAGCATTTT. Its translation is CASSPRTENQPQHF.

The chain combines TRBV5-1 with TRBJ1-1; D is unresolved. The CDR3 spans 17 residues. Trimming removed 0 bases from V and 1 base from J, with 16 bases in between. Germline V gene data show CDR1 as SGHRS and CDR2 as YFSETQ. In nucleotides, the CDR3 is TGCGCCAGCAGCTTGGCGGAGAGGAGGATCGGGAACACTGAAGCTTTCTTT. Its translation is CASSLAERRIGNTEAFF. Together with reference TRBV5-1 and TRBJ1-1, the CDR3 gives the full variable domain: KAGVTQTPRYLIKTRGQQVTLSCSPISGHRSVSWYQQTPGQGLQFLFEYFSETQRNKGNFPGRFSGRQFSNSRSEMNVSTLELGDSALYLCASSLAERRIGNTEAFFGQGTRLTVV.

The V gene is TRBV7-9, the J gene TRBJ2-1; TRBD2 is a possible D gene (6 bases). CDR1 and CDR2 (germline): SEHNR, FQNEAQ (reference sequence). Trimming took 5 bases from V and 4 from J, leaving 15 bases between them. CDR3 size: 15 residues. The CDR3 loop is CASSAAGPSYNEQFF. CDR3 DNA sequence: TGTGCCAGCAGCGCTGCGGGGCCTTCTTACAATGAGCAGTTCTTC.

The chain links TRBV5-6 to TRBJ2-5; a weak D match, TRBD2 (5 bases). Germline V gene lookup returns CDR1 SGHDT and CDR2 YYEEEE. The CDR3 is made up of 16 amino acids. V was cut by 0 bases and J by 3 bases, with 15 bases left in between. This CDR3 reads CASSLGGFLREETQYF. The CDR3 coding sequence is TGTGCCAGCAGCTTGGGAGGGTTCTTGAGAGAAGAGACCCAGTACTTC.

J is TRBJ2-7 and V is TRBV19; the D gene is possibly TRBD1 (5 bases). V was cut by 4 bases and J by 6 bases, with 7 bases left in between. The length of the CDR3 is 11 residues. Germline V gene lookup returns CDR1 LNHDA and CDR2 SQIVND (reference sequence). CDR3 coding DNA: TGTGCCAGTAGTACCACAGGCGAGCAGTACTTC. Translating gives CASSTTGEQYF. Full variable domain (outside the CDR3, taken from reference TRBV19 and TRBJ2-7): DGGITQSPKYLFRKEGQNVTLSCEQNLNHDAMYWYRQDPGQGLRLIYYSQIVNDFQKGDIAEGYSVSREKKESFPLTVTSAQKNPTAFYLCASSTTGEQYFGPGTRLTVT.

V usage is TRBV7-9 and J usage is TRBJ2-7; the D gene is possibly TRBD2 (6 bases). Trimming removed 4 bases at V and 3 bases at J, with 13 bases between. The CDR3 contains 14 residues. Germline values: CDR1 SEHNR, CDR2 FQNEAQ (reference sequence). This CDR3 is CASSSGGVFYEQYF. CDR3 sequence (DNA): TGTGCCAGCAGCTCCGGCGGGGTATTCTACGAGCAGTACTTC.

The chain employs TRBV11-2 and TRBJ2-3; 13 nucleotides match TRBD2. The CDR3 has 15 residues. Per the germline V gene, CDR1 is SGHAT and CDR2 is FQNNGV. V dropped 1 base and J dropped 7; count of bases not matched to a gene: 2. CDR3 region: CASSLGLAGGNTQYF. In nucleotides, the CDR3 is TGTGCCAGCAGCTTAGGACTAGCGGGGGGAAATACGCAGTATTTT.

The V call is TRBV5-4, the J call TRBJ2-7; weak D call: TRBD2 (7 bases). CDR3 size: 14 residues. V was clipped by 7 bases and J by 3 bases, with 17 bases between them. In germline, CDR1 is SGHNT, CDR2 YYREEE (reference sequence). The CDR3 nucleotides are TGTGCCAGCCGAAAACAGGGAGGGAGCTACGAGCAGTACTTC. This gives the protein CASRKQGGSYEQYF. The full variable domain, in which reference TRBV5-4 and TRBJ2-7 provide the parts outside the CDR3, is ETGVTQSPTHLIKTRGQQVTLRCSSQSGHNTVSWYQQALGQGPQFIFQYYREEENGRGNFPPRFSGLQFPNYSSELNVNALELDDSALYLCASRKQGGSYEQYFGPGTRLTVT.

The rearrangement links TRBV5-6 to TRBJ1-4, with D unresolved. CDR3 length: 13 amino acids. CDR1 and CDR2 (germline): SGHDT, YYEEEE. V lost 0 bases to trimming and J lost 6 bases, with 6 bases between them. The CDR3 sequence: CASSLGAHEKLFF. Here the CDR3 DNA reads TGTGCCAGCAGCTTGGGGGCCCATGAAAAACTGTTTTTT. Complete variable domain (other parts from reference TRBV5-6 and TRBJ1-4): DAGVTQSPTHLIKTRGQQVTLRCSPKSGHDTVSWYQQALGQGPQFIFQYYEEEERQRGNFPDRFSGHQFPNYSSELNVNALLLGDSALYLCASSLGAHEKLFFGSGTQLSVL.

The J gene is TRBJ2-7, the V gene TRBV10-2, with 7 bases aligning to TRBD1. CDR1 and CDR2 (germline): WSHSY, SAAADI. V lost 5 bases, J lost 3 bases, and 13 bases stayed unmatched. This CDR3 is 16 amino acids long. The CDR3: CASSPGQSSLRYEQYF. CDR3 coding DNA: TGCGCCAGCAGTCCGGGACAGAGTTCTCTTCGCTACGAGCAGTACTTC.

The CDR3 protein is CASSSLTGQTTYGYTF. Written as DNA, the CDR3 is TGTGCCAGCTCCTCCCTGACGGGACAGACAACCTATGGCTACACCTTC. This chain uses TRBV18 with TRBJ1-2; 7 bases agree with TRBD1. The CDR3 is made up of 16 amino acids. The germline CDR1 and CDR2 sequences are KGHSH and LQKENI. J lost 4 bases, V lost 6 bases, and 14 bases had no gene match.

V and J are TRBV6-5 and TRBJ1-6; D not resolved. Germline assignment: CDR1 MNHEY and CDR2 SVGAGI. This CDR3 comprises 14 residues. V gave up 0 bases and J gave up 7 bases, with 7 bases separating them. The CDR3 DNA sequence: TGTGCCAGCAGTTACTCGACGGGAAATTCACCCCTCCACTTT. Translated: CASSYSTGNSPLHF.

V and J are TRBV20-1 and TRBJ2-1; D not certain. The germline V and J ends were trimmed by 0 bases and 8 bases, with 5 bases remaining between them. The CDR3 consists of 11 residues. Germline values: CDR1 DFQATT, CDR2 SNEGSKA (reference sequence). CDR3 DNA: TGCAGTGCTAGAGAGTCCTATGAGCAGTTCTTC. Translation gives CSARESYEQFF.

The DNA of the CDR3 is TGTGCCAGCAGCTCCCGAGCCCGGGGAGATACGCAGTATTTT. Its protein is CASSSRARGDTQYF. The chain is built from TRBV13 and TRBJ2-3, with a weak D call TRBD2 (5 bases). In germline, CDR1 is PRHDT, CDR2 FYEKMQ (reference sequence). This CDR3 contains 14 residues. With 4 bases removed from V and 5 bases from J, the gap between germline ends came to 13 bases.

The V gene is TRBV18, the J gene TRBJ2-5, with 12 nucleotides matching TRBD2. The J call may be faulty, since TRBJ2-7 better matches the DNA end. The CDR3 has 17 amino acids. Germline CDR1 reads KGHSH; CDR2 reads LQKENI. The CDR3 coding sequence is TGTGCCAGCTCACCGACTAGCGGGGGCGTCAGCTCCTACGAGCAGTACTTC. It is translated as CASSPTSGGVSSYEQYF.

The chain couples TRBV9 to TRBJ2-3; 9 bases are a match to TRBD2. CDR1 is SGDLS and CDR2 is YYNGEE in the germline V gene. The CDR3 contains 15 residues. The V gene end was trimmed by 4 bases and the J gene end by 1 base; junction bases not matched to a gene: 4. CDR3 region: CASSKGLARTDTQYF. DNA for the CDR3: TGTGCCAGCAGCAAGGGACTAGCCCGCACAGATACGCAGTATTTT. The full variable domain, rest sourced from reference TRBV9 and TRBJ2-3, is DSGVTQTPKHLITATGQRVTLRCSPRSGDLSVYWYQQSLDQGLQFLIQYYNGEERAKGNILERFSAQQFPDLHSELNLSSLELGDSALYFCASSKGLARTDTQYFGPGTRLTVL.

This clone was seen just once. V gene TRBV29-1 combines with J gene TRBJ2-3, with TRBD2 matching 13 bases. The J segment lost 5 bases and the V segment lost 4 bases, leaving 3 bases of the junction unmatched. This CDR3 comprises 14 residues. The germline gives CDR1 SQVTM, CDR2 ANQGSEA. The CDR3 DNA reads TGCAGCGTTGCGGGACTAGCGGGATTAGATACGCAGTATTTT. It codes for CSVAGLAGLDTQYF.

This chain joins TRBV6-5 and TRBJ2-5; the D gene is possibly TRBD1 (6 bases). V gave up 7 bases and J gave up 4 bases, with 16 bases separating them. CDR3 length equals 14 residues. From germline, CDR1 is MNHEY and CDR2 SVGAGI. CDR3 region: CASTGPGVPETQYF. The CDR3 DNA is TGTGCCAGCACCGGCCCAGGGGTCCCAGAGACCCAGTACTTC.

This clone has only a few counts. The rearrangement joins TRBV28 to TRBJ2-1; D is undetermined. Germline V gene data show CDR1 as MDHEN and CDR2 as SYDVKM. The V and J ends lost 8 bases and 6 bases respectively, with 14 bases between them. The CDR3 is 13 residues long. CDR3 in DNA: TGTGCCAGCCCACTCCCCTTGAGCAATGAGCAGTTCTTC. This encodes CASPLPLSNEQFF.

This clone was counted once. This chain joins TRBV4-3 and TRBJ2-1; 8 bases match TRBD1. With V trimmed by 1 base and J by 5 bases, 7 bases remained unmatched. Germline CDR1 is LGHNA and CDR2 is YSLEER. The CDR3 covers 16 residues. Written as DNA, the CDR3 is TGCGCCAGCAGCCAAGTTTTGGACAGGGACCACAATGAGCAGTTCTTC. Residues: CASSQVLDRDHNEQFF.